The 5 T cell receptor beta chains in this list originate from one sample, sequenced in a study of molecular identifiers for immune sequencing clone quantification. TCRdb itself ran the PCR reads through MiXCR, one entry per CDR3 protein. The data hold under 350,000 distinct CDR3 sequences, with roughly 24% observed a single time. Sequences were obtained from naive CD8+ T cells from blood, with Jurkat cell RNA spiked in. The subset was: FACS-sorted CD8+CD4-CCR7+CD45RA+ naive T cells. The receptors shown here come from a human donor in good health. Some libraries in this study had Jurkat cell RNA spiked in.

There are many counts of this clonotype. The chain is built from TRBV12-3 or TRBV12-4 and TRBJ1-1, with 8 bases lining up with TRBD1. There are 14 residues in the CDR3. V lost 5 bases, J lost 1 base, and 3 bases stayed unmatched. CDR3 nucleotides: TGTGCCAGCAGTACCGGACAGGGGAACACTGAAGCTTTCTTT. Amino acids: CASSTGQGNTEAFF.

On this clonotype itself: This may be a read error, as it is one base from a much larger clone. The chain uses TRBV30 and TRBJ2-1, with D unresolved. This CDR3 spans 11 amino acids. CDR1 is GTSNPN and CDR2 is SVGIG in the germline V gene (reference sequence). For the CDR3, the DNA is TGTGCCTGGGGTGTATCGGACGGTCAGTTCTTC. It translates to CAWGVSDGQFF.

As to this clonotype: A much larger clone lies one base from this, so it may be a read error. The chain employs TRBV7-6 and TRBJ2-2; the D call may be TRBD1 or TRBD2 (5 bases each). Germline-derived CDR1 and CDR2 are SGHVS and FNYEAQ. The V end was cut by 6 bases, the J end by 0 bases, with 14 bases between. There are 16 residues in the CDR3. The CDR3 sequence: CASRGDPRANTGELFF. The CDR3 coding sequence is TGTGCCAGCAGGGGGGATCCTCGGGCGAACACCGGGGAGCTGTTTTTT.

This clonotype was recorded once. The chain carries TRBV9 and TRBJ2-3; D perhaps matches TRBD2 (6 bases). Germline CDR1 and CDR2: SGDLS and YYNGEE. The V end lost 6 bases, the J end lost 1 base, and 15 bases lay between the germline ends. CDR3 length equals 15 residues. CDR3 in amino acids: CASTPRGARTDTQYF. The CDR3 DNA sequence: TGTGCCAGCACCCCCCGCGGGGCTCGCACAGATACGCAGTATTTT.

This clonotype was seen many times. The CDR3 region is CAYSHSSGRETQYF. The CDR3 coding sequence is TGTGCCTACTCTCATTCTAGCGGGAGAGAGACCCAGTACTTC. The chain links TRBV30 to TRBJ2-5, with 10 bases identical to TRBD2. The CDR3 is 14 amino acids. With 7 bases clipped from V and 4 bases from J, the junction kept 9 bases outside the gene matches. The germline V gene has CDR1 GTSNPN and CDR2 SVGIG (reference sequence).